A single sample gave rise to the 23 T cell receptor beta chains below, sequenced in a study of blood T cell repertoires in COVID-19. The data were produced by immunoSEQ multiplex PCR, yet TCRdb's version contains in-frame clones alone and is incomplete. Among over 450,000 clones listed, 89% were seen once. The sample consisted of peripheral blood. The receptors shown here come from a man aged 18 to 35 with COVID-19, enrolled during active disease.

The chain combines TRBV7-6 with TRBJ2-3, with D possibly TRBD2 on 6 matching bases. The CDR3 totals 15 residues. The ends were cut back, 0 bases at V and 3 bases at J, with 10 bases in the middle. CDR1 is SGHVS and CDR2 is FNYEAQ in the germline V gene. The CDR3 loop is CASSLADSGTDTQYF. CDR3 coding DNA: TGTGCCAGCAGCTTAGCCGACAGCGGGACAGATACGCAGTATTTT.

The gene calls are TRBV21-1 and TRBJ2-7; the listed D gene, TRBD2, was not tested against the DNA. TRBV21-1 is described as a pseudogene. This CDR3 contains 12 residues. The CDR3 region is CASIRDTHEQYF. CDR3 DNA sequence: TGTGCCAGCATCCGGGATACCCACGAGCAGTACTTC.

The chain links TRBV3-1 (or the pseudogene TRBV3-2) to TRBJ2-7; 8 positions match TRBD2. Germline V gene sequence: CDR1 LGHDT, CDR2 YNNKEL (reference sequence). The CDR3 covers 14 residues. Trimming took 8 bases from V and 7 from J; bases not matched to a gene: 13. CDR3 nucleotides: TGTGCCAGCGCCGATACGGGGGGGCCGGAGGAGCAGTACTTC. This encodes CASADTGGPEEQYF.

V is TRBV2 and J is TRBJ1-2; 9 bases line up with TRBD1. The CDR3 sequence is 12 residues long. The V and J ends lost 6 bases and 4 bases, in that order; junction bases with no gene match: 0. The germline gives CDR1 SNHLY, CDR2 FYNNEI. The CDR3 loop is CASRTGGYGYTF. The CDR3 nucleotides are TGTGCCAGCAGGACAGGGGGCTATGGCTACACCTTC.

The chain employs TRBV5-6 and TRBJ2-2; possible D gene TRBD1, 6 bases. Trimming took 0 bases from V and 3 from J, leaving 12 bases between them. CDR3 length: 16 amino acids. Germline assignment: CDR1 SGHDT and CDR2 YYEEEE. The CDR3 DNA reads TGTGCCAGCAGCTTGGTACAGGGCCGGGACACCGGGGAGCTGTTTTTT. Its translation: CASSLVQGRDTGELFF. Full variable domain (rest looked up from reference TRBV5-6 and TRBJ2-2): DAGVTQSPTHLIKTRGQQVTLRCSPKSGHDTVSWYQQALGQGPQFIFQYYEEEERQRGNFPDRFSGHQFPNYSSELNVNALLLGDSALYLCASSLVQGRDTGELFFGEGSRLTVL.

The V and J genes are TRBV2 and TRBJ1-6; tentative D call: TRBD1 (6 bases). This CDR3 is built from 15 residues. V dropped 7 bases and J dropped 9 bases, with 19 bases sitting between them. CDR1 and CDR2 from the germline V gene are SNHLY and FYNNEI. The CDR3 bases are TGTGCCAGCACCCGAAGGACAGCCGGAGGTTCACCCCTCCACTTT. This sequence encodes CASTRRTAGGSPLHF.

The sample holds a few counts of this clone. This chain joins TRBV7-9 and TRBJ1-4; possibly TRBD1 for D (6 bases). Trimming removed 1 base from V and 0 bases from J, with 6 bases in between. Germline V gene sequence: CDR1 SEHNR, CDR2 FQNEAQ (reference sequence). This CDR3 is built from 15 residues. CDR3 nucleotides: TGTGCCAGCAGCTTAGGGACAGCAACTAATGAAAAACTGTTTTTT. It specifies CASSLGTATNEKLFF.

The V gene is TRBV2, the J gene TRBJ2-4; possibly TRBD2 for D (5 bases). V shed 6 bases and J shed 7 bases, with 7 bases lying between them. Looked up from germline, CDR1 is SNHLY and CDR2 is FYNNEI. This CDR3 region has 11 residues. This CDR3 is CASRGSNIQYF. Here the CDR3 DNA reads TGTGCCAGCAGGGGGAGCAACATTCAGTACTTC. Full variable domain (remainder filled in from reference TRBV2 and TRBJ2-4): EPEVTQTPSHQVTQMGQEVILRCVPISNHLYFYWYRQILGQKVEFLVSFYNNEISEKSEIFDDQFSVERPDGSNFTLKIRSTKLEDSAMYFCASRGSNIQYFGAGTRLSVL.

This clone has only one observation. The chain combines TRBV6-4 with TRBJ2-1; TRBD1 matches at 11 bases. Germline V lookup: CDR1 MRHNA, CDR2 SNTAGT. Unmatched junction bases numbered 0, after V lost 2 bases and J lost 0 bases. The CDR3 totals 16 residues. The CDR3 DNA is TGTGCCAGCAGTGACGGGACAGGGGGCTCCTACAATGAGCAGTTCTTC. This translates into CASSDGTGGSYNEQFF.

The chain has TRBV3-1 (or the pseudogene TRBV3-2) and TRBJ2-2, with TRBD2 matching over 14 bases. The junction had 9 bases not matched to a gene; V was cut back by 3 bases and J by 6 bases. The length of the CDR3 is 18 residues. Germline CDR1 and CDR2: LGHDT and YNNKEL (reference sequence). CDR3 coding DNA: TGTGCCAGCAGCCAGGAGACTAGCGGGGGGGATTTCGCCGGGGAGCTGTTTTTT. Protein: CASSQETSGGDFAGELFF.

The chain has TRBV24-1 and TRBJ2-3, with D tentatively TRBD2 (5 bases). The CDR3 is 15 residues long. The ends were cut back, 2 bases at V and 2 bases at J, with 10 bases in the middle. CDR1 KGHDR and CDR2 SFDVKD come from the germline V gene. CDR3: CATSDSKRITDTQYF. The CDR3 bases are TGTGCCACCAGTGATTCAAAGCGGATCACAGATACGCAGTATTTT.

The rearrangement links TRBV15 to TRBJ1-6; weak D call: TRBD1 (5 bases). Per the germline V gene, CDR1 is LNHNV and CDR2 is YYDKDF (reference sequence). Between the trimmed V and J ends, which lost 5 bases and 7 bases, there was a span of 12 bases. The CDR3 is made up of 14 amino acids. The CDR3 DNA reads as TGTGCCACCAGCTTGGGGCTACCGAATTCACCCCTCCACTTT. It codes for CATSLGLPNSPLHF.

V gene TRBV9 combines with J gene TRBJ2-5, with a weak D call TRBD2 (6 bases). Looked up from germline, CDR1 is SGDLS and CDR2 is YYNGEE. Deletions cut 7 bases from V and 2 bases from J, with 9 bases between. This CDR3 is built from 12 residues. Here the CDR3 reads CASAGRQETQYF. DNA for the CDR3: TGTGCCAGCGCGGGGCGACAAGAGACCCAGTACTTC.

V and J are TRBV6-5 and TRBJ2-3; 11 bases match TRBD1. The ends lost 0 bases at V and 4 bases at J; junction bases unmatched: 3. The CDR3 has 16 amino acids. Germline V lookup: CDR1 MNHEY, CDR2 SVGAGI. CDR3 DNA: TGTGCCAGCAGTTACTCCTGGACAGGGGGCGCAGATACGCAGTATTTT. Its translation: CASSYSWTGGADTQYF.

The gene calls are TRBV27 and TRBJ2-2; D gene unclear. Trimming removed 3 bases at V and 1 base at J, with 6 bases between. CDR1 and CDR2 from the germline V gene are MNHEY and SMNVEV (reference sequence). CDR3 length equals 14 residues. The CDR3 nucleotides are TGTGCCAGCAGTTTCGTCGGGAACACCGGGGAGCTGTTTTTT. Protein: CASSFVGNTGELFF.

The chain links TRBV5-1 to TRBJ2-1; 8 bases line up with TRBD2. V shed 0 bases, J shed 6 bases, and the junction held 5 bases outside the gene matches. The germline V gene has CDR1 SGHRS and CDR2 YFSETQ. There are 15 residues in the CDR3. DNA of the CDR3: TGCGCCAGCAGCTTGGGGACTAGCCCTTTCAATGAGCAGTTCTTC. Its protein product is CASSLGTSPFNEQFF.

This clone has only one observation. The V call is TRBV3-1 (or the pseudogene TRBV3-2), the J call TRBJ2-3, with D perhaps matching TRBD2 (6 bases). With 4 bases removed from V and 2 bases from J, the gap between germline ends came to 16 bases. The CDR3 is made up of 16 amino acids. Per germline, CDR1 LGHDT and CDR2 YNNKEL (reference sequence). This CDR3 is CASSRSPSENTDTQYF. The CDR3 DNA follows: TGTGCCAGCAGCCGGTCCCCTAGCGAGAACACAGATACGCAGTATTTT.

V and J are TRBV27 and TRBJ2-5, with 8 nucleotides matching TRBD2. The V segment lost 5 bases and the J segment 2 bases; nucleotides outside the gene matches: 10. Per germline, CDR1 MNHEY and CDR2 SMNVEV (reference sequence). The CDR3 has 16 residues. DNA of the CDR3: TGTGCCAGCAGTCGACTGGCGGGGGGCCTACAAGAGACCCAGTACTTC. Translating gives CASSRLAGGLQETQYF.

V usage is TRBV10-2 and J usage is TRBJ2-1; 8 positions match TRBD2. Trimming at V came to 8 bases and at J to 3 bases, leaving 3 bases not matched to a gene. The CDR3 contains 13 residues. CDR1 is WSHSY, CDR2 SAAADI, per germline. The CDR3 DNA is TGCGCCAGCCGTACTAGCGGCTACAATGAGCAGTTCTTC. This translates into CASRTSGYNEQFF.

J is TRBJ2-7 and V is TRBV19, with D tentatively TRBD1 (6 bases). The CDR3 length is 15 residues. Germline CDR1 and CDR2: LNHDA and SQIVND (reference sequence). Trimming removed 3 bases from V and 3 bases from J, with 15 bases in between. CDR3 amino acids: CASSIVGQGSYEQYF. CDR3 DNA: TGTGCCAGTAGTATCGTGGGGCAGGGGAGCTACGAGCAGTACTTC. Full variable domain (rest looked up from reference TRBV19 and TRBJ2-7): DGGITQSPKYLFRKEGQNVTLSCEQNLNHDAMYWYRQDPGQGLRLIYYSQIVNDFQKGDIAEGYSVSREKKESFPLTVTSAQKNPTAFYLCASSIVGQGSYEQYFGPGTRLTVT.

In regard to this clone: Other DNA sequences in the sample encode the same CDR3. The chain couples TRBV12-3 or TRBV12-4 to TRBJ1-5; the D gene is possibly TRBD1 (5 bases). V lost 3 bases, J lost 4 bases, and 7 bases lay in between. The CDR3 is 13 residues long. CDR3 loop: CASSFAGNQPQHF. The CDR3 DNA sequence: TGTGCCAGCAGTTTTGCAGGGAATCAGCCCCAGCATTTT.

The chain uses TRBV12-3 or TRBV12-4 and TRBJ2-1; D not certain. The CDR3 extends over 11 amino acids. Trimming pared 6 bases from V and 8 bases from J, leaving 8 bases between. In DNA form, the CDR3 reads TGTGCCAGCAGCCGAACGGATGAGCAGTTCTTC. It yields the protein CASSRTDEQFF.

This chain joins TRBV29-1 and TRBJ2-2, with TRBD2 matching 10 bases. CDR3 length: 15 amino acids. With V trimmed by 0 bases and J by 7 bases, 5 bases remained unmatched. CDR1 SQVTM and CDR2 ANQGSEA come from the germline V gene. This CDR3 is CSVEEGTSVGGELFF. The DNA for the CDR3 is TGCAGCGTTGAAGAAGGGACTAGCGTGGGCGGGGAGCTGTTTTTT.